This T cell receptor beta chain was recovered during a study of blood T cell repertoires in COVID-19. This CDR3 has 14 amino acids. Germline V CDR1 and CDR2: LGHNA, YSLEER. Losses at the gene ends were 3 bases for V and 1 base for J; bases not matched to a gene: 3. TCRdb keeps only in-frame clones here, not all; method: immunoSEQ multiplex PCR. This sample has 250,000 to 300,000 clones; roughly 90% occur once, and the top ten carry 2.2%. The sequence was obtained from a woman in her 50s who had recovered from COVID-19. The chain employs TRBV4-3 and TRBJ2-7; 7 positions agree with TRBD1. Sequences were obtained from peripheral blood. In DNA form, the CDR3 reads TGCGCCAGCAGCCAGCTCAGGGGGTCCTACGAGCAGTACTTC. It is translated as CASSQLRGSYEQYF.